The present T cell receptor (beta chain) was sequenced within a study of blood T cell repertoires in COVID-19. This clone was recorded once. The table came from immunoSEQ multiplex PCR; TCRdb's copy has only in-frame clones and leaves some out. This sample has about 220,000 clones, with roughly 87% found just once. Trimming pared 2 bases from V and 5 bases from J, leaving 12 bases between. CDR3 length: 13 amino acids. Germline CDR1 and CDR2: SQVTM and ANQGSEA. Sequences were obtained from peripheral blood. This TCR was recovered from a man in his forties with active or convalescent COVID-19. This chain links TRBV29-1 with TRBJ1-2, with no clear D. The CDR3 spells CSVEPQDWYGYTF. The CDR3 nucleotides are TGCAGCGTTGAACCTCAGGATTGGTATGGCTACACCTTC.